The 5 T cell receptor beta chains presented below share a single source sample, sequenced in a study of monozygotic twins with inflammatory bowel disease. For each CDR3 protein, TCRdb gives one entry from its re-call of the 5' RACE reads, without DNA. The sample spans 300,000 to 400,000 distinct CDR3 sequences; the ten largest clones claim around 2%. Sequencing input: blood. The source is a human donor with ulcerative colitis or Crohn's disease, or a healthy co-twin of an affected twin (not recorded which).

The J gene is TRBJ1-1, the V gene TRBV20-1; TCRdb outputs TRBD1, but without DNA this stays unchecked. The CDR3 spans 14 residues. The germline CDR1 and CDR2 sequences are DFQATT and SNEGSKA (reference sequence). The CDR3 here is CSAPPGGVNTEAFF.

The chain couples TRBV5-1 to TRBJ2-1; TCRdb lists TRBD1, though no DNA is available to test this call. CDR3 length: 16 residues. Germline lookup yields CDR1 SGHRS and CDR2 YFSETQ. CDR3 in amino acids: CASSSGGAAGNNEQFF.

The chain carries TRBV5-5 and TRBJ1-1; TCRdb's D gene call, TRBD1, goes unchecked for lack of DNA. Germline V gives CDR1 SGHKS, CDR2 YYEKEE (reference sequence). This CDR3 is 14 amino acids long. CDR3 amino acids: CASSPPSGVSGAFF. The whole variable domain, remainder taken from reference TRBV5-5 and TRBJ1-1, is DAGVTQSPTHLIKTRGQQVTLRCSPISGHKSVSWYQQVLGQGPQFIFQYYEKEERGRGNFPDRFSARQFPNYSSELNVNALLLGDSALYLCASSPPSGVSGAFFGQGTRLTVV.

The chain carries TRBV5-6 and TRBJ2-6. The CDR3 is 15 amino acids. Germline values: CDR1 SGHDT, CDR2 YYEEEE. Here the CDR3 reads CASSLGQFGANVLTF.

The chain joins TRBV20-1 to TRBJ2-5. The CDR3 spans 15 residues. The germline CDR1 and CDR2 sequences are DFQATT and SNEGSKA (reference sequence). The CDR3 loop is CSARDPHPKKETQYF.